This T cell receptor beta chain was sequenced for a study of shared clonotypes between healthy human individuals. General study results and limits: Sorted-subset samples were not fully sequenced, rarefaction indicated. Estimated richness was generally greater in naive than memory subsets.

TCRdb's copy holds only in-frame clones and misses some; the assay was immunoSEQ multiplex PCR. The table has over a million clones, around 78% seen once. Those who donated were healthy HIV-negative adults, with no recent acute infections or vaccinations reported. In regard to this clone: Its antigen is currently unknown.

Germline values: CDR1 SGHRS, CDR2 YFSETQ. The germline V and J ends were trimmed by 4 bases and 4 bases, with 18 bases remaining between them. CDR3 length: 15 amino acids. The sample taken for sequencing was memory CD4+ T cells from PBMCs. Subset given: CD45RA-negative fraction. The chain is built from TRBV5-1 and TRBJ2-7, with D possibly called TRBD1 or TRBD2 (5 bases each). This TCR derives from a man between 18 and 35 years old in good health. Some clones in this sample may be carry-over from other donors' samples. CDR3 protein: CASSPAGTTLYEQYF. The CDR3 nucleotides are TGCGCCAGCAGCCCCGCCGGGACCACACTTTACGAGCAGTACTTC. Full variable domain (remainder filled in from reference TRBV5-1 and TRBJ2-7): KAGVTQTPRYLIKTRGQQVTLSCSPISGHRSVSWYQQTPGQGLQFLFEYFSETQRNKGNFPGRFSGRQFSNSRSEMNVSTLELGDSALYLCASSPAGTTLYEQYFGPGTRLTVT.